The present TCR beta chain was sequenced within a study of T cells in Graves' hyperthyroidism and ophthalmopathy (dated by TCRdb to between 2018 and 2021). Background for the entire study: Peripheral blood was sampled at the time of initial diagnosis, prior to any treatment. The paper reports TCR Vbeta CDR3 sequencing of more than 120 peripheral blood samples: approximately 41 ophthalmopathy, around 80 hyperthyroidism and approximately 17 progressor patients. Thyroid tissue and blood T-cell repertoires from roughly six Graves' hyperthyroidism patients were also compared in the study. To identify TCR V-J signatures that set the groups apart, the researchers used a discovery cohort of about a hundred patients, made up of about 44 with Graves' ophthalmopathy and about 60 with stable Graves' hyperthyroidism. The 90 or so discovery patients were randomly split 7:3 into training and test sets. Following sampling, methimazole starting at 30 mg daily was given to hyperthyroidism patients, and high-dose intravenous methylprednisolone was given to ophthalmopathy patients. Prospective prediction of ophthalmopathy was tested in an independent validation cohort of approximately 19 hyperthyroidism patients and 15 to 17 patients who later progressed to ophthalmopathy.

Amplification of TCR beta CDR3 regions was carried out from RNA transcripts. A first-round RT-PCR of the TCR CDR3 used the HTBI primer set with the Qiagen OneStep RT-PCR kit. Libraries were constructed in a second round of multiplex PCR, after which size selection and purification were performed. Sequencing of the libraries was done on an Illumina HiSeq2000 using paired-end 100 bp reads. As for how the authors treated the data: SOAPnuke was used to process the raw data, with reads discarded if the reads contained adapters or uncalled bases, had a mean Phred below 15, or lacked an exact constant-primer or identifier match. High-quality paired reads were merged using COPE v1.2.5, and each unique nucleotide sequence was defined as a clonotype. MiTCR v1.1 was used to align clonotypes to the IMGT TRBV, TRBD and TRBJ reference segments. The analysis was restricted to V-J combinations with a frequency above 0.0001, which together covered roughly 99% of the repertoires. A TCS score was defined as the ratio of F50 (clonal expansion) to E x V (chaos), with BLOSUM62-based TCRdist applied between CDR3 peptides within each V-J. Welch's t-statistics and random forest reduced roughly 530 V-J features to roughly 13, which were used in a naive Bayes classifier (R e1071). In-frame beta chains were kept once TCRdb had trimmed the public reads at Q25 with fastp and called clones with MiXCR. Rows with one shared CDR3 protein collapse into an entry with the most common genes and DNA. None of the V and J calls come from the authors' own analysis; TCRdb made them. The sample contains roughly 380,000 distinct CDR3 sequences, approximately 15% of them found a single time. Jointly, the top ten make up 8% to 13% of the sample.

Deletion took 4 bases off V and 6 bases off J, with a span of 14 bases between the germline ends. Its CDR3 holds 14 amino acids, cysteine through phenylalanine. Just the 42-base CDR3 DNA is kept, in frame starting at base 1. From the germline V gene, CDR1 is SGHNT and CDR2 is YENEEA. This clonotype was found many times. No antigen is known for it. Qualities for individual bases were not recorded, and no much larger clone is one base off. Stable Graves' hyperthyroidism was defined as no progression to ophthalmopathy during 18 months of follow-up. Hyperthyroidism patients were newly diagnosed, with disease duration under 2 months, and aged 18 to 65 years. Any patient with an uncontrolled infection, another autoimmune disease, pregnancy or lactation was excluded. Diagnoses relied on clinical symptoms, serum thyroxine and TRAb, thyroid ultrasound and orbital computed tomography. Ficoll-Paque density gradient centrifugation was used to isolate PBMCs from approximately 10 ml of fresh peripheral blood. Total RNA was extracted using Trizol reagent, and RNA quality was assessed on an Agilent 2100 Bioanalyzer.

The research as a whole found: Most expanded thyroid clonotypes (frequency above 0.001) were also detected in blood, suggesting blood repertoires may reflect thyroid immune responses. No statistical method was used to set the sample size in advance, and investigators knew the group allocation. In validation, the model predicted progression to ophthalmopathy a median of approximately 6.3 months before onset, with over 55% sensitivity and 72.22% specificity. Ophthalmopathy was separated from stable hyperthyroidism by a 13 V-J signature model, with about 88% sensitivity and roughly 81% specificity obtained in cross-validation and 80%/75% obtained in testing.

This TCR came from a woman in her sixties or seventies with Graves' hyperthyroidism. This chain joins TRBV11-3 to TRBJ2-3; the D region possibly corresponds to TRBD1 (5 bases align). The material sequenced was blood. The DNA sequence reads TGTGCCAGCAGCTCCCGACAGTATGTTGATACGCAGTATTTT. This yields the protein CASSSRQYVDTQYF. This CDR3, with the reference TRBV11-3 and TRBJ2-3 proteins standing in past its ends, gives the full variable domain EAGVVQSPRYKIIEKKQPVAFWCNPISGHNTLYWYLQNLGQGPELLIRYENEEAVDDSQLPKDRFSAERLKGVDSTLKIQPAELGDSAVYLCASSSRQYVDTQYFGPGTRLTVL.